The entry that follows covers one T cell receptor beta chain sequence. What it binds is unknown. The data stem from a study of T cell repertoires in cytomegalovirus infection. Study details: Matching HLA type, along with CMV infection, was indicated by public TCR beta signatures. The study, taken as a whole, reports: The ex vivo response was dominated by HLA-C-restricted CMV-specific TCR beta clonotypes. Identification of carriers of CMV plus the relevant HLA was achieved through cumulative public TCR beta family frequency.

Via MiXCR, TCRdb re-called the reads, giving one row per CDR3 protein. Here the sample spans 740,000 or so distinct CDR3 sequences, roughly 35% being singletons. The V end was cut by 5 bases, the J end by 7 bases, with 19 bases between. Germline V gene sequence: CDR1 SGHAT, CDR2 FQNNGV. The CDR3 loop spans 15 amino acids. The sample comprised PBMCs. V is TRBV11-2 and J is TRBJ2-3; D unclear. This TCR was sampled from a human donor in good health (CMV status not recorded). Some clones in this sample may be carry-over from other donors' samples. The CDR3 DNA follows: TGTGCCAGCAGCCAGGAAGTCGGGCAAGGAAATACGCAGTATTTT. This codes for CASSQEVGQGNTQYF.